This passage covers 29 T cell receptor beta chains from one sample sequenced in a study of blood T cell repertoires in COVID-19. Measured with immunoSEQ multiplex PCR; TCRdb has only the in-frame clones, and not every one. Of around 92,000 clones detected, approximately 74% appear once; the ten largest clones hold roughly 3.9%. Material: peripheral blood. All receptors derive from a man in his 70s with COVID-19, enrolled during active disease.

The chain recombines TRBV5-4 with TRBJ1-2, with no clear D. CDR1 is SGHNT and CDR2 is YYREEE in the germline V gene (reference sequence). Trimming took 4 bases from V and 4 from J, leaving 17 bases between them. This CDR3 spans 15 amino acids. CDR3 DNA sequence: TGTGCCAGCAGCCCGGGAACACGTGGTAGCTATGGCTACACCTTC. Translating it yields CASSPGTRGSYGYTF.

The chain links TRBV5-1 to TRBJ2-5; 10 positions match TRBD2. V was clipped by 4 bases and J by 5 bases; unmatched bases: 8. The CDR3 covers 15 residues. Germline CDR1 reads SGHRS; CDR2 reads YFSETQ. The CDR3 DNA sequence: TGCGCCAGCAGCGTCTCTAGCGGGAGTTGGGAGACCCAGTACTTC. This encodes CASSVSSGSWETQYF.

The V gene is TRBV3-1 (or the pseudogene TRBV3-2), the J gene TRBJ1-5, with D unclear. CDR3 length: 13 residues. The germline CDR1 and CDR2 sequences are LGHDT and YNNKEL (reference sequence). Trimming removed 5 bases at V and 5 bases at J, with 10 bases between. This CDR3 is CASSSTMDQPQHF. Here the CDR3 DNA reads TGTGCCAGCAGCTCTACGATGGATCAGCCCCAGCATTTT.

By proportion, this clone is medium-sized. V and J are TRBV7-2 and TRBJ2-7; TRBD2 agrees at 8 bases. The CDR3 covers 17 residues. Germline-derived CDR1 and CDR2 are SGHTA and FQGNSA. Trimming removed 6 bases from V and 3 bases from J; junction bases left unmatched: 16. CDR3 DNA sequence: TGTGCCAGCAGTGCGGCGGGGGGAGCGGGGTGGAGCTACGAGCAGTACTTC. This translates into CASSAAGGAGWSYEQYF.

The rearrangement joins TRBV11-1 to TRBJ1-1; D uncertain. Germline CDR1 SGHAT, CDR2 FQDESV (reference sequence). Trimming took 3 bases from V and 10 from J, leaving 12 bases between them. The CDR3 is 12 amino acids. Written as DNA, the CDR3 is TGTGCCAGCAGCTTCTATAAATCCGGAGCTTTCTTT. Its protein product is CASSFYKSGAFF.

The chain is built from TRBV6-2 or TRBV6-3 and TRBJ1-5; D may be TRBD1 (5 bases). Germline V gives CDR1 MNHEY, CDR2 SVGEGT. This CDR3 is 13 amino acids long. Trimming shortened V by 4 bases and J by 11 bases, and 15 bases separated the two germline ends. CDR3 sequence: CASSSLGGGSQHF. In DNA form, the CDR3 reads TGTGCCAGCAGTTCCCTCGGGGGGGGATCCCAGCATTTT.

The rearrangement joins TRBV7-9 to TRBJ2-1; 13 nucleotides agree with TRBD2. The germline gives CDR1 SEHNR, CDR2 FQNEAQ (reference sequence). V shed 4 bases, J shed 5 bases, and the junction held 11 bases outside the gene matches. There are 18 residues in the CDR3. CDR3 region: CASSSSWGTSGTNNEQFF. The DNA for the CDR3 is TGTGCCAGCAGCTCCTCATGGGGGACTAGCGGGACCAACAATGAGCAGTTCTTC.

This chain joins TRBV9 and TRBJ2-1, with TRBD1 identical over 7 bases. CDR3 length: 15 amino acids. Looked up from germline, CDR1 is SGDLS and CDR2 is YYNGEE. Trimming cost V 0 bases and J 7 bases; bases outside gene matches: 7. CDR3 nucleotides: TGTGCCAGCAGCGTAGGAGGGGGCCCTCCGAATGAGCAGTTCTTC. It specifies CASSVGGGPPNEQFF.

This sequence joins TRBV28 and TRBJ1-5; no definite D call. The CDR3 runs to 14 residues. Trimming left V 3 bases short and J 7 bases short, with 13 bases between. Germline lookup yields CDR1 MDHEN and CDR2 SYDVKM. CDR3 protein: CASSLGRGSQPQHF. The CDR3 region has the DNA TGTGCCAGCAGTTTGGGTCGGGGTAGCCAGCCCCAGCATTTT.

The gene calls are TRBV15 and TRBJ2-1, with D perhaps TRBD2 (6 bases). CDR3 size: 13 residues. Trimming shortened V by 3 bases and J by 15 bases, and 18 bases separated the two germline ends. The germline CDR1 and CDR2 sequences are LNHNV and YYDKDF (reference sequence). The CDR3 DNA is TGTGCCACCAGCAGGGACGCTGGTGGGGGGTCGTTCTTC. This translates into CATSRDAGGGSFF.

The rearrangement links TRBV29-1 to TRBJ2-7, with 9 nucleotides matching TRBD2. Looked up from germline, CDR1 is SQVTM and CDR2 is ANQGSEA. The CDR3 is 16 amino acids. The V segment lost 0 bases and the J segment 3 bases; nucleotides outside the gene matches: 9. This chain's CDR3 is CSVEDEGGRASYEQYF. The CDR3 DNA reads TGCAGCGTTGAAGATGAGGGCGGGAGGGCCAGCTACGAGCAGTACTTC.

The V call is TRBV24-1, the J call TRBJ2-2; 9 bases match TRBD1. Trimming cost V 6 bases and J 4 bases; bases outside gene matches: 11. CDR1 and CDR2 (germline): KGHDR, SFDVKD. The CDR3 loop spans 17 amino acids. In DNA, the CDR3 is TGTGCCACCAGTTCCCCCTTGGACAGGGGAGGCACCGGGGAGCTGTTTTTT. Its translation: CATSSPLDRGGTGELFF.

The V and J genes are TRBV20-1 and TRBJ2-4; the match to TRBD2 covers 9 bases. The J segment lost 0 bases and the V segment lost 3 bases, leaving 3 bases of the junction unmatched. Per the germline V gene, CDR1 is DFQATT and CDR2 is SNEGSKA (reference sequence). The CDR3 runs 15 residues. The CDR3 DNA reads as TGCAGTGCTAGTAGCGGGAGTTTAGCCAAAAACATTCAGTACTTC. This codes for CSASSGSLAKNIQYF.

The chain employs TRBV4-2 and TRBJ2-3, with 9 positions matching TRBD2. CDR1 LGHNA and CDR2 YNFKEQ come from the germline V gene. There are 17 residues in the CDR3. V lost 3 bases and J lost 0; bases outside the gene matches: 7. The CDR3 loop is CASSHSPGTSSTDTQYF. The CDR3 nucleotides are TGTGCCAGCAGCCACAGCCCCGGGACTAGCAGCACAGATACGCAGTATTTT.

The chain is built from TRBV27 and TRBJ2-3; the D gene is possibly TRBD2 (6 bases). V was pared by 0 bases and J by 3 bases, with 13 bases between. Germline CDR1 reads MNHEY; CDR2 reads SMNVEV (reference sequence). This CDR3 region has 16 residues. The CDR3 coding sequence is TGTGCCAGCAGTTTATCGTTCGGGCTAGCGACAGATACGCAGTATTTT. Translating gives CASSLSFGLATDTQYF.

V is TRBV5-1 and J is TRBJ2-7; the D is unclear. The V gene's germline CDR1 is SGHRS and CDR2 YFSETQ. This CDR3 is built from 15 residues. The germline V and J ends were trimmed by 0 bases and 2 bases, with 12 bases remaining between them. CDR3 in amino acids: CASSLESRLPYEQYF. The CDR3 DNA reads TGCGCCAGCAGCTTGGAGTCCAGGCTTCCCTACGAGCAGTACTTC.

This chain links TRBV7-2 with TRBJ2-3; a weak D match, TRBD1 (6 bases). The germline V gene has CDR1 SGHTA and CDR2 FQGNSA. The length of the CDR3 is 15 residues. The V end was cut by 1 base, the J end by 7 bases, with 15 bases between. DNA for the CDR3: TGTGCCAGCAGCTTAGTGGAACAGGGTAGGAATACGCAGTATTTT. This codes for CASSLVEQGRNTQYF. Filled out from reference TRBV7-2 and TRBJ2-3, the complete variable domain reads GAGVSQSPSNKVTEKGKDVELRCDPISGHTALYWYRQSLGQGLEFLIYFQGNSAPDKSGLPSDRFSAERTGGSVSTLTIQRTQQEDSAVYLCASSLVEQGRNTQYFGPGTRLTVL.

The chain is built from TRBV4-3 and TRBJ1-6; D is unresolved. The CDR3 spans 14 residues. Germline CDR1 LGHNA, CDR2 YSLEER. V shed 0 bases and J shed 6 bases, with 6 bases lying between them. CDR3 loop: CASSQDPVNSPLHF. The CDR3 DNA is TGCGCCAGCAGCCAAGACCCGGTTAATTCACCCCTCCACTTT.

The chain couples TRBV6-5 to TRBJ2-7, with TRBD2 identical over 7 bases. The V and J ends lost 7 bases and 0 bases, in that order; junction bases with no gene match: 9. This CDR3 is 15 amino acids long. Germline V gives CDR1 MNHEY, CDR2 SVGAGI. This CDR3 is CASKRGGSSSYEQYF. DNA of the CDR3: TGTGCCAGCAAGCGAGGCGGGAGTAGCTCCTACGAGCAGTACTTC.

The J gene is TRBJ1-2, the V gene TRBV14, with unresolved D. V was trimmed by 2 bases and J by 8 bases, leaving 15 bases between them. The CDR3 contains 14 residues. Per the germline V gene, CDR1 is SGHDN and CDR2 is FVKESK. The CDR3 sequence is CASSQLQFEEGYTF. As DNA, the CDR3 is TGTGCCAGCAGCCAACTCCAATTCGAGGAGGGCTACACCTTC.

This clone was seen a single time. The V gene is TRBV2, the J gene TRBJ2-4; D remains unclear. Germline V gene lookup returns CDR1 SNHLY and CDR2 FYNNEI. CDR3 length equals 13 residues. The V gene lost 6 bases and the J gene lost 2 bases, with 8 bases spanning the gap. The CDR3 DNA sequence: TGTGCCAGCAGGCAGAGGACCAAAAACATTCAGTACTTC. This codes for CASRQRTKNIQYF.

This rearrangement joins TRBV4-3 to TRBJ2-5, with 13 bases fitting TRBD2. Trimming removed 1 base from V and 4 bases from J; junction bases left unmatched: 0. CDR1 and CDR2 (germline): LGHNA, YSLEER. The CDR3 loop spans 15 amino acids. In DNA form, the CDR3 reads TGCGCCAGCAGCCAAGGGACTAGCGGGAGAGAGACCCAGTACTTC. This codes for CASSQGTSGRETQYF.

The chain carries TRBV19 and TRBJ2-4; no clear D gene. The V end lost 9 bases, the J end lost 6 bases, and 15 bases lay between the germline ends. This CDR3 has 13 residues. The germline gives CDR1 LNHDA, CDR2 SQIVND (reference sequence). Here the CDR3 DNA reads TGTGCCAGCCGTCAGTCAGGATCAAACATTCAGTACTTC. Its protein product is CASRQSGSNIQYF.

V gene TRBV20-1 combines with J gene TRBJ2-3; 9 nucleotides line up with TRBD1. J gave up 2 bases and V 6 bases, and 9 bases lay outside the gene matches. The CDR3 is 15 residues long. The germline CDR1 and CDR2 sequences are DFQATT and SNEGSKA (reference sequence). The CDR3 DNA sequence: TGCAGTGCCAGTTCGGGACAGGGAAACACAGATACGCAGTATTTT. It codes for CSASSGQGNTDTQYF.

The CDR3: CASSRETSFSPTEQYF. As DNA, the CDR3 is TGTGCCAGCAGTAGAGAAACTAGTTTCTCTCCTACCGAGCAGTACTTC. V usage is TRBV27 and J usage is TRBJ2-7, with D maybe TRBD2 (5 bases). Germline CDR1 reads MNHEY; CDR2 reads SMNVEV (reference sequence). Trimming shortened V by 5 bases and J by 6 bases, and 23 bases separated the two germline ends. The CDR3 length is 16 residues.

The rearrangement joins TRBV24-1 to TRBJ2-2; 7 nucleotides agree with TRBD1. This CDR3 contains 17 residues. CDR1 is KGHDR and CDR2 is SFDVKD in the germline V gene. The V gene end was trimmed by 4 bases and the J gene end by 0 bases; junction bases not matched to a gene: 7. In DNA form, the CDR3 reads TGTGCCACCAGTGAGAGAGGGGGCAGGCCGAACACCGGGGAGCTGTTTTTT. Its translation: CATSERGGRPNTGELFF.

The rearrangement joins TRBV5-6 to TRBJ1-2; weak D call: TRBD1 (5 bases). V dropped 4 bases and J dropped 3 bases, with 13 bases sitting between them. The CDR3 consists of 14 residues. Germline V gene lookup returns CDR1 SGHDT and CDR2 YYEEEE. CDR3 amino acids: CASSLKTVDYGYTF. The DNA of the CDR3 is TGTGCCAGCAGCCTTAAGACAGTGGACTATGGCTACACCTTC.

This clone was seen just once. The CDR3 bases are TGTGCCAGTAAAGACAGGGCCACAGATACGCAGTATTTT. As protein: CASKDRATDTQYF. This chain links TRBV19 with TRBJ2-3, with 7 bases aligning to TRBD1. With 7 bases clipped from V and 2 bases from J, the junction kept 3 bases outside the gene matches. Germline V gene sequence: CDR1 LNHDA, CDR2 SQIVND (reference sequence). CDR3 length: 13 residues.

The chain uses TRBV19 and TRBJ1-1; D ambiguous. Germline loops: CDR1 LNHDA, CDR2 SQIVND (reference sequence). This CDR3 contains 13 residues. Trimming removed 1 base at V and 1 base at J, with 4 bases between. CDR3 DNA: TGTGCCAGTAGTATAGCACAGAACACTGAAGCTTTCTTT. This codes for CASSIAQNTEAFF. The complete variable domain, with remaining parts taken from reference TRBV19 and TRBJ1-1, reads DGGITQSPKYLFRKEGQNVTLSCEQNLNHDAMYWYRQDPGQGLRLIYYSQIVNDFQKGDIAEGYSVSREKKESFPLTVTSAQKNPTAFYLCASSIAQNTEAFFGQGTRLTVV.